This T cell receptor (beta chain) was documented in a study of cytomegalovirus exposure and HLA in healthy donors. Study-wide findings and caveats: In vitro, three CMV-associated chains proved specific for CMV antigens. Overall, approximately 150 TCR beta chains were annotated as cytomegalovirus-associated. One later analysis, an examination of the approximately 130 validation repertoires, found that first-cohort TCR clusters tended to co-occur in them.

About this clone itself: Its antigen is as yet unknown.

This CDR3 has 15 amino acids. V was cut by 3 bases and J by 0 bases, with 12 bases left in between. Per the germline V gene, CDR1 is SGHRS and CDR2 is YFSETQ. The study drew the donors from its approximately 110-subject validation cohort, separate from the approximately 700-subject first cohort. TCRdb keeps only in-frame clones here, not all; method: immunoSEQ multiplex PCR. The sample yields some 83,000 clones, approximately 95% seen once. The receptor was isolated from a woman under 30 in good health and CMV-seronegative. The rearrangement links TRBV5-1 to TRBJ1-2; tentative D call: TRBD1 (6 bases). Sequencing input: PBMCs. CDR3 in amino acids: CASSSVGQSNYGYTF. For the CDR3, the DNA is TGCGCCAGCAGCTCTGTTGGACAGTCTAACTATGGCTACACCTTC.